Below, 30 T cell receptor beta chains from the same sample are listed, as sequenced in a study of CD8 T cells in ankylosing spondylitis. Via MiXCR, TCRdb re-called the 5' RACE reads, giving one row per CDR3 protein. The sample holds about 200,000 distinct CDR3 sequences, about 26% seen once. The material sequenced was blood, either unsorted or a sorted T cell fraction (not recorded which). The origin of the receptors is a male donor with ankylosing spondylitis or in good health (not recorded which).

V and J are TRBV5-1 and TRBJ2-3, with D possibly being TRBD1 or TRBD2 (6 bases each). Trimming stripped 0 bases from V and 0 bases from J, with 11 bases between. CDR1 is SGHRS, CDR2 YFSETQ, per germline. CDR3 size: 16 residues. In DNA, the CDR3 is TGCGCCAGCAGCTTGGGGGGGGCGGTTAGCACAGATACGCAGTATTTT. Protein: CASSLGGAVSTDTQYF. Full variable domain (remainder filled in from reference TRBV5-1 and TRBJ2-3): KAGVTQTPRYLIKTRGQQVTLSCSPISGHRSVSWYQQTPGQGLQFLFEYFSETQRNKGNFPGRFSGRQFSNSRSEMNVSTLELGDSALYLCASSLGGAVSTDTQYFGPGTRLTVL.

For the CDR3, the DNA is TGCAGTGCCCAACGAGGAGCAGATACGCAGTATTTT. Its protein product is CSAQRGADTQYF. The chain employs TRBV20-1 and TRBJ2-3; no reliable D call. Germline CDR1 DFQATT, CDR2 SNEGSKA (reference sequence). The V gene lost 6 bases and the J gene lost 4 bases, with 11 bases spanning the gap. The length of the CDR3 is 12 residues.

The J gene is TRBJ2-3, the V gene TRBV6-4; TRBD1 is a possible D gene (5 bases). The ends were cut back, 6 bases at V and 4 bases at J, with 14 bases in the middle. Germline CDR1 and CDR2: MRHNA and SNTAGT. The CDR3 is 14 amino acids. The CDR3 reads CASRATVWADTQYF. CDR3 in DNA: TGTGCCAGCAGAGCGACAGTCTGGGCAGATACGCAGTATTTT.

This clonotype was detected ten times or more. The genes are TRBV29-1 and TRBJ1-1; D is unclear. CDR1 and CDR2 (germline): SQVTM, ANQGSEA. The CDR3 totals 12 residues. V was cut by 3 bases and J by 4 bases, with 9 bases left in between. This chain's CDR3 is CSVDVRSTEAFF. The CDR3 DNA is TGCAGCGTTGACGTCCGGAGCACTGAAGCTTTCTTT.

This clonotype was seen many times. The V call is TRBV5-1, the J call TRBJ1-1, with TRBD1 matching 7 bases. Germline trimming cut 0 bases from V and 3 bases from J; bases unmatched to any gene: 8. The CDR3 contains 16 residues. Germline V CDR1 and CDR2: SGHRS, YFSETQ. CDR3 bases: TGCGCCAGCAGCTTGGACAGGGGACGGGAGGACACTGAAGCTTTCTTT. As protein: CASSLDRGREDTEAFF.

This clonotype was detected many times. J is TRBJ2-7 and V is TRBV3-1, with D tentatively TRBD2 (6 bases). The V and J ends lost 0 bases and 6 bases respectively, with 9 bases between them. The CDR3 spans 13 residues. Germline lookup yields CDR1 LGHDT and CDR2 YNNKEL (reference sequence). CDR3 protein: CASSQERGSEQYF. CDR3 sequence (DNA): TGTGCCAGCAGCCAAGAGCGGGGTTCCGAGCAGTACTTC.

DNA for the CDR3: TGCAGTGCTAGACCGGGACTAGCGGGAAACATTCAGTACTTC. Translating it yields CSARPGLAGNIQYF. The V and J genes are TRBV20-1 and TRBJ2-4; TRBD2 aligns across 12 bases. With V trimmed by 2 bases and J by 6 bases, 2 bases remained unmatched. This CDR3 spans 14 amino acids. CDR1 and CDR2 (germline): DFQATT, SNEGSKA (reference sequence).

V gene TRBV24-1 combines with J gene TRBJ2-3; 15 bases map to TRBD2. The germline gives CDR1 KGHDR, CDR2 SFDVKD. J gave up 3 bases and V 4 bases, and 4 bases lay outside the gene matches. CDR3 length: 17 amino acids. The chain's CDR3 is CATSDPGTSGGTDTQYF. The CDR3 nucleotides are TGTGCCACCAGTGACCCCGGGACTAGCGGGGGGACAGATACGCAGTATTTT.

V usage is TRBV20-1 and J usage is TRBJ2-2, with D possibly being TRBD1 or TRBD2 (7 bases each). This CDR3 is built from 13 residues. Germline lookup yields CDR1 DFQATT and CDR2 SNEGSKA (reference sequence). Trimming took off 6 bases at V and 6 bases at J, with 14 bases between the two ends. The CDR3 DNA reads as TGCAGTGCAGCGGGACAGCCCCCCGGGGAGCTGTTTTTT. Protein: CSAAGQPPGELFF.

This clonotype was recorded a few times. The V call is TRBV12-3 or TRBV12-4, the J call TRBJ2-1; D is perhaps TRBD1 or TRBD2 (5 bases each). This CDR3 is built from 14 residues. Between the trimmed V and J ends, which lost 5 bases and 3 bases, there was a span of 11 bases. CDR3 DNA sequence: TGTGCCAGCAGTCCAGGGACGGTCTACAATGAGCAGTTCTTC. Translated, it gives CASSPGTVYNEQFF.

V and J are TRBV20-1 and TRBJ2-5, with TRBD2 matching over 7 bases. The length of the CDR3 is 13 residues. CDR1 and CDR2 (germline): DFQATT, SNEGSKA (reference sequence). V lost 7 bases and J lost 5; bases outside the gene matches: 10. In nucleotides, the CDR3 is TGCAGTGGAGTGGCGGGAGCAGGGGAGACCCAGTACTTC. Translation gives CSGVAGAGETQYF.

The chain recombines TRBV12-3 or TRBV12-4 with TRBJ2-4; the D gene is possibly TRBD2 (6 bases). V lost 4 bases, J lost 6 bases, and 13 bases lay in between. The CDR3 sequence is 14 residues long. The CDR3 nucleotides are TGTGCCAGCAGTTCCCCCCCCGGGGGAAACATTCAGTACTTC. Protein sequence: CASSSPPGGNIQYF.

In this sample, this clonotype turned up a few times. This chain links TRBV20-1 with TRBJ2-5; 12 bases line up with TRBD2. The germline V gene encodes CDR1 DFQATT and CDR2 SNEGSKA (reference sequence). The V gene end was trimmed by 4 bases and the J gene end by 5 bases; junction bases not matched to a gene: 14. There are 17 residues in the CDR3. DNA of the CDR3: TGCAGTGCTACCTCTAGCGGGAGGGCTTTAAACGGGGAGACCCAGTACTTC. It is translated as CSATSSGRALNGETQYF.

The rearrangement links TRBV2 to TRBJ2-1; 8 bases map to TRBD2. V gave up 4 bases and J gave up 7 bases; unmatched junction bases: 3. In germline, CDR1 is SNHLY, CDR2 FYNNEI. This CDR3 contains 13 residues. The CDR3 protein is CASSGERENEQFF. The CDR3 coding sequence is TGTGCCAGCAGTGGGGAGCGGGAGAATGAGCAGTTCTTC.

This rearrangement joins TRBV10-3 to TRBJ1-1; 9 nucleotides agree with TRBD1. V dropped 8 bases and J dropped 2; count of bases not matched to a gene: 9. CDR1 is ENHRY, CDR2 SYGVKD, per germline. There are 15 residues in the CDR3. The CDR3 protein is CAISLKQGANTEAFF. The CDR3 DNA sequence: TGTGCCATCTCCCTGAAACAGGGGGCAAACACTGAAGCTTTCTTT.

A few counts support this clonotype. J is TRBJ1-1 and V is TRBV12-3 or TRBV12-4, with D possibly matching TRBD1 (5 bases). This CDR3 is 17 amino acids long. Trimming stripped 6 bases from V and 0 bases from J, with 20 bases between. The CDR3 DNA reads as TGTGCCAGCAGCAACCCTTACGGACGGACAATGAACACTGAAGCTTTCTTT. Translation: CASSNPYGRTMNTEAFF.

This clonotype turned up a few times. This chain uses TRBV10-3 with TRBJ2-7; TRBD2 aligns across 14 bases. After removal of 9 bases from V and 7 bases from J, the junction contained 5 bases not matched to a gene. The V gene's germline CDR1 is ENHRY and CDR2 SYGVKD. The CDR3 covers 13 residues. The CDR3: CAMGLAGEDEQYF. DNA for the CDR3: TGTGCCATGGGACTAGCGGGAGAAGATGAGCAGTACTTC.

The CDR3 nucleotides are TGTGCCAGCAGCCAAGATCAGCAGGCCTCCTACAATGAGCAGTTCTTC. Amino acids: CASSQDQQASYNEQFF. The V call is TRBV4-2, the J call TRBJ2-1, with no clear D. CDR1 and CDR2 from the germline V gene are LGHNA and YNFKEQ. This CDR3 is built from 16 residues. Trimming removed 0 bases at V and 0 bases at J, with 9 bases between.

This chain links TRBV5-1 with TRBJ2-3; D remains ambiguous. The germline V and J ends were trimmed by 2 bases and 4 bases, with 14 bases remaining between them. CDR1 SGHRS and CDR2 YFSETQ come from the germline V gene. This CDR3 has 15 residues. The CDR3 nucleotides read TGCGCCAGCAGCTTTAACCAGCCCAGCGCAGATACGCAGTATTTT. Translation: CASSFNQPSADTQYF.

This clonotype was observed many times. The J gene is TRBJ2-1, the V gene TRBV29-1, with D maybe TRBD1 (5 bases). V lost 7 bases, J lost 3 bases, and 10 bases lay in between. The CDR3 has 12 residues. From germline, CDR1 is SQVTM and CDR2 ANQGSEA. CDR3: CSGTQGYNEQFF. CDR3 in DNA: TGCAGCGGCACGCAGGGCTACAATGAGCAGTTCTTC.

This clonotype was detected only a few times. V usage is TRBV20-1 and J usage is TRBJ1-5; D not certain. The CDR3 runs to 14 residues. In germline, CDR1 is DFQATT, CDR2 SNEGSKA (reference sequence). Deletions cut 1 base from V and 3 bases from J, with 10 bases between. Written as DNA, the CDR3 is TGCAGTGCTAGAGGCACCGCGGACAATCAGCCCCAGCATTTT. This gives the protein CSARGTADNQPQHF.

This clonotype was recorded many times. The rearrangement links TRBV11-2 to TRBJ2-1, with D possibly matching TRBD2 (5 bases). V was trimmed by 1 base and J by 8 bases, leaving 12 bases between them. CDR3 size: 14 residues. CDR1 and CDR2 (germline): SGHAT, FQNNGV. CDR3 protein: CASSLARDGYEQFF. The CDR3 DNA reads TGTGCCAGCAGCTTAGCCCGGGATGGCTATGAGCAGTTCTTC. Full variable domain (outside the CDR3, taken from reference TRBV11-2 and TRBJ2-1): EAGVAQSPRYKIIEKRQSVAFWCNPISGHATLYWYQQILGQGPKLLIQFQNNGVVDDSQLPKDRFSAERLKGVDSTLKIQPAKLEDSAVYLCASSLARDGYEQFFGPGTRLTVL.

This clonotype was observed many times. The CDR3 reads CASSSQGANLYNEQFF. DNA of the CDR3: TGCGCCAGCAGCTCACAGGGGGCAAACCTATACAATGAGCAGTTCTTC. V usage is TRBV5-1 and J usage is TRBJ2-1, with 9 bases that match TRBD1. J lost 4 bases, V lost 3 bases, and 8 bases had no gene match. The CDR3 is made up of 16 amino acids. Per germline, CDR1 SGHRS and CDR2 YFSETQ.

This chain uses TRBV7-2 with TRBJ1-2; 9 positions match TRBD1. Germline loops: CDR1 SGHTA, CDR2 FQGNSA. The CDR3 length is 16 residues. Trimming removed 1 base from V and 0 bases from J; junction bases left unmatched: 3. The CDR3 protein is CASSLDRGRPNYGYTF. The CDR3 bases are TGTGCCAGCAGCTTAGACAGGGGGCGACCTAACTATGGCTACACCTTC.

This clonotype was observed many times. The rearrangement joins TRBV27 to TRBJ1-6, with 9 bases matching TRBD1. Germline CDR1 is MNHEY and CDR2 is SMNVEV (reference sequence). This CDR3 contains 15 residues. V was clipped by 4 bases and J by 11 bases; unmatched bases: 9. For the CDR3, the DNA is TGTGCCAGCAGTTCCCCAGGACAGGGGCGGGCACCCCTCCACTTT. It codes for CASSSPGQGRAPLHF.

Here the CDR3 reads CASSLRDNGETQYF. The CDR3 bases are TGTGCCAGCAGCCTCCGGGACAATGGAGAGACCCAGTACTTC. The rearrangement links TRBV21-1 to TRBJ2-5; TRBD1 is the table's D call, not checked against the DNA. TRBV21-1 is deemed a pseudogene. This CDR3 comprises 14 residues.

This clonotype was found many times. V is TRBV21-1 and J is TRBJ2-1; the table's D call TRBD2 went unverified against the DNA. TRBV21-1 is recorded as a pseudogene. The CDR3 length is 15 residues. CDR3 DNA sequence: TGTGCCAGCAGCAAAGAGGCGGGAGAAACTAATGAGCAGTTCTTC. Translation gives CASSKEAGETNEQFF.

This clonotype was observed a few times. The chain recombines TRBV6-5 with TRBJ1-3; D unclear. CDR1 MNHEY and CDR2 SVGAGI come from the germline V gene. This CDR3 region has 17 residues. The V end was cut by 0 bases, the J end by 0 bases, with 12 bases between. DNA of the CDR3: TGTGCCAGCAGTTACTCCTACACATCCAGCTCTGGAAACACCATATATTTT. Its translation is CASSYSYTSSSGNTIYF.

This chain connects TRBV7-3 to TRBJ2-6, with 9 bases fitting TRBD1. There are 17 residues in the CDR3. V shed 5 bases and J 3 bases; nucleotides not matched to a gene: 8. From germline, CDR1 is SGHTA and CDR2 FQGTGA. DNA for the CDR3: TGTGCCAGCAGCGTGTCCGGGACAGGGTTTGGGGCCAACGTCCTGACTTTC. Encoded protein: CASSVSGTGFGANVLTF.

This clonotype has more than one count but fewer than ten. This rearrangement joins TRBV5-1 to TRBJ1-1, with D unresolved. Germline assignment: CDR1 SGHRS and CDR2 YFSETQ. CDR3 length equals 14 residues. Trimming took off 0 bases at V and 5 bases at J, with 11 bases between the two ends. As DNA, the CDR3 is TGCGCCAGCAGCTTGGACGGGATGGGGACTGAAGCTTTCTTT. It codes for CASSLDGMGTEAFF.